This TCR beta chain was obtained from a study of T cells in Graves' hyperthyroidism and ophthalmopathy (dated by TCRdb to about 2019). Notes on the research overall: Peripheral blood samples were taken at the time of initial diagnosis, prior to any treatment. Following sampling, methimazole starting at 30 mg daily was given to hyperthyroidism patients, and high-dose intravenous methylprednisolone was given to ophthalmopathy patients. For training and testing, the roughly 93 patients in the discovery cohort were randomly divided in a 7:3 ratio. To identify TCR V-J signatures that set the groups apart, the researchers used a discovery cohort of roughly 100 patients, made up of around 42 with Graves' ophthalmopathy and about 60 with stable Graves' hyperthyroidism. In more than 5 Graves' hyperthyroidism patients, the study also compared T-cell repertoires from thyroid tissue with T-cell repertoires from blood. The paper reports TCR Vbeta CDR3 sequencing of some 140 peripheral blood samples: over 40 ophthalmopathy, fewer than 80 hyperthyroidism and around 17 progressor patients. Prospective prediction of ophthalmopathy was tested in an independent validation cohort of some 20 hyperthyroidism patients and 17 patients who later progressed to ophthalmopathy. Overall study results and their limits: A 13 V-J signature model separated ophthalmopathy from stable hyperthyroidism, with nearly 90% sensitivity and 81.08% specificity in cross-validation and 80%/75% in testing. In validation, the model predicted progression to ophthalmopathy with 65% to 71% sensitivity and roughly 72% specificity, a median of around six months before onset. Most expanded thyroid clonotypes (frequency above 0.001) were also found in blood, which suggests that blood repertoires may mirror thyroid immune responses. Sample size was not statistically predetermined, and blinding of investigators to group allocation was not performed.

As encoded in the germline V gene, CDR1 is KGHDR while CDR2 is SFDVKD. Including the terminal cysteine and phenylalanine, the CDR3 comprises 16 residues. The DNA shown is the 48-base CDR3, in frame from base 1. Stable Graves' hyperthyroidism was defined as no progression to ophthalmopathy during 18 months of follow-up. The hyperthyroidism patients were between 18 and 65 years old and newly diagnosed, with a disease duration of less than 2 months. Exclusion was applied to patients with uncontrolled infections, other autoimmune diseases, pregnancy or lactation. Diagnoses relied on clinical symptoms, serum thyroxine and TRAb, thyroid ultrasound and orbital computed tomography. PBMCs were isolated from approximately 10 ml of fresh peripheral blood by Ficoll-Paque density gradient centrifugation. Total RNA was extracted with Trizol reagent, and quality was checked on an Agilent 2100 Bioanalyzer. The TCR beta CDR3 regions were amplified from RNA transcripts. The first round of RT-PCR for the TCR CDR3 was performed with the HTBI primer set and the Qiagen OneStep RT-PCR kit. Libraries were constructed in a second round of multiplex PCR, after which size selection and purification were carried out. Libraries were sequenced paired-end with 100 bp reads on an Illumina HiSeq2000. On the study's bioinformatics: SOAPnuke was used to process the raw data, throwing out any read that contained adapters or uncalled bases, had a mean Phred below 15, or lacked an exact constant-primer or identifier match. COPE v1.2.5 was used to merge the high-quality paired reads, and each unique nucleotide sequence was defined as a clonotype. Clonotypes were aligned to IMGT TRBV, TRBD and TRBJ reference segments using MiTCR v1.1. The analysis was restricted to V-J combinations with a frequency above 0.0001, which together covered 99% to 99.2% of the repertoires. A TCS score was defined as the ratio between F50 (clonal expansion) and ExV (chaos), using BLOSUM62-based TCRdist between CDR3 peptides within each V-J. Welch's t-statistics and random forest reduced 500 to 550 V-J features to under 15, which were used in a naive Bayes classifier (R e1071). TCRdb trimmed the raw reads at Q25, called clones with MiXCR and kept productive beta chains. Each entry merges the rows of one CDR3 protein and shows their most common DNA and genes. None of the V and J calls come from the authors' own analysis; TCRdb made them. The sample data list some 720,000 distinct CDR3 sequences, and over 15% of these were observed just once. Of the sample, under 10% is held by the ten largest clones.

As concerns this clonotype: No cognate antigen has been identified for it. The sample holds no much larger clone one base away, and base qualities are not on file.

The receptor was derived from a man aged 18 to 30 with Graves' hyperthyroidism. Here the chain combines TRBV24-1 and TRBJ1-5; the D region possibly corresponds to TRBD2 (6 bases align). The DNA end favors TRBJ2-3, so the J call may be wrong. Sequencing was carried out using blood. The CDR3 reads CATSDPAGGSNQPQYF. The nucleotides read TGTGCCACCAGTGACCCTGCAGGAGGGAGCAATCAGCCCCAGTATTTT.